The 2 T cell receptor beta chains presented below share a single source sample, sequenced in a study of blood T cell repertoires in COVID-19. Sequencing was performed with immunoSEQ multiplex PCR; in TCRdb, only in-frame clones are kept and a portion is missing. The table includes 53,000 or so clones, roughly 77% detected once. Specimen: peripheral blood. These TCRs come from a man aged 65 to 85 with active or convalescent COVID-19.

The chain links TRBV6-2 or TRBV6-3 to TRBJ1-2; 8 bases are shared with TRBD1. V trimming: 0 bases; J trimming: 4 bases; junction bases outside the gene matches: 7. Germline V gene sequence: CDR1 MNHEY, CDR2 SVGEGT. This CDR3 region has 16 residues. The CDR3 DNA reads as TGTGCCAGCAGTTACTCGAATCCAGGGGGCGCCTATGGCTACACCTTC. Its protein is CASSYSNPGGAYGYTF.

The rearrangement links TRBV5-1 to TRBJ2-1, with TRBD2 identical over 7 bases. CDR3 length equals 14 residues. Losses at the gene ends were 2 bases for V and 6 bases for J; bases not matched to a gene: 5. Germline CDR1 and CDR2: SGHRS and YFSETQ. The CDR3 bases are TGCGCCAGCAGCTTAGGATGGGGGGGCAATGAGCAGTTCTTC. Translating it yields CASSLGWGGNEQFF.